Sequencing of this TCR beta chain was carried out in a study of T cell changes during pregnancy in multiple sclerosis. There are 14 residues in the CDR3. The trim removed 8 bases at V and 4 bases at J, leaving 10 bases unmatched. Germline-derived CDR1 and CDR2 are SNHLY and FYNNEI. Method: immunoSEQ multiplex PCR; TCRdb's copy keeps in-frame clones and lacks some. The table includes tens of thousands of clones, over 85% detected once. A few counts support this clone. The clonotype was recovered from a female donor with multiple sclerosis, enrolled in a pregnancy study. V and J are TRBV2 and TRBJ1-1, with TRBD1 matching over 7 bases. Specimen: CD4+ T cells from peripheral blood mononuclear cells, collected before pregnancy. CDR3 nucleotides: TGTGCCAGCGGATTACAGGGGTTGAGCACTGAAGCTTTCTTT. Protein sequence: CASGLQGLSTEAFF.